This entry is about one T cell receptor beta chain. Its antigen remains unknown. Repertoires were generated with immunoSEQ multiplex PCR, while TCRdb's copy carries only in-frame clones and drops some. Of 600,000 or so clones listed, roughly 98% were seen once; the top ten hold around 0.3%. This entry comes from a study of shared clonotypes between healthy human individuals. Study in general: The donors, a couple of women and a few men, were aged 18 to 49.

Findings and caveats of the study: The naive CD4 repertoires of four donors were compared, and around 5% of clonotypes were shared.

Naive-designated CD8 cells lacked CD45RO, were positively enriched for CCR7, and omitted terminally differentiated effector memory CD45RA+ cells. Nashville, Tennessee was home to all donors, who were Caucasian adults. Sample: naive CD8+ T cells sorted from blood. This sequence originates from a man aged 25-45 years in good health.

For the CDR3, the DNA is TGTGCCAGCAGCCTCCCGGGCAGTAACGAGCAGTACTTC. Its protein is CASSLPGSNEQYF. This chain joins TRBV5-4 and TRBJ2-7, with no clear D. Germline V lookup: CDR1 SGHNT, CDR2 YYREEE (reference sequence). There are 13 residues in the CDR3. The ends were cut back, 4 bases at V and 5 bases at J, with 13 bases in the middle.